The clone carrying this TCR beta chain was picked up a small number of times. The record originates from a study of human T cells and chemical hapten exposure. Regarding time point: patch test 1, 2 weeks after DPC sensitization. As for treatment: therapeutic diphenylcyclopropenone sensitization with weekly scalp DPC. Attachment of unique molecular identifiers to individual cDNA molecules was performed in the library. MiXCR, run by TCRdb on the RACE reads, gives a single entry per CDR3 protein. The sample lists about 71,000 distinct CDR3 sequences, approximately 9.4% occurring once. The CDR3 extends over 12 amino acids. Trimming removed 5 bases at V and 6 bases at J, with 8 bases between. Germline assignment: CDR1 MNHEY and CDR2 SVGEGT.

This TCR came from a woman aged 40 to 49 with alopecia areata. Some clones in this sample may be carry-over from other donors' samples. The source material was whole blood, sampled in connection with sensitization to the hapten diphenylcyclopropenone (DPC). The chain is built from TRBV6-2 or TRBV6-3 and TRBJ1-5; D not resolved. The CDR3: CASSTPPQPQHF. In nucleotides, the CDR3 is TGTGCCAGCAGTACCCCCCCTCAGCCCCAGCATTTT.